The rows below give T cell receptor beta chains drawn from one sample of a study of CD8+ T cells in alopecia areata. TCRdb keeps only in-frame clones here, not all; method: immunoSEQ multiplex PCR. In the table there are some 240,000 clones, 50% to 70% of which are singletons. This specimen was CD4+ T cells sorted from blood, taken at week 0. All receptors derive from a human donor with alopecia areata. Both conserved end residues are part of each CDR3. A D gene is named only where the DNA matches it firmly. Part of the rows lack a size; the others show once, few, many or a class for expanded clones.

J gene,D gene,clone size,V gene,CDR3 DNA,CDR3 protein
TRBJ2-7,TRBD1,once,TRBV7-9,TGTGCCAGCAGCGAACGGACAGGGACAACCTACGAGCAGTACTTC,CASSERTGTTYEQYF
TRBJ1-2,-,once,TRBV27,TGTGCCAGCAGGGGGGGACCGAACTATGGCTACACCTTC,CASRGGPNYGYTF
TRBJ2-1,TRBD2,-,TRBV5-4,TGTGCCAGCAGCTTCTTAGCGGGAGGGAAGGGTGAGCAGTTCTTC,CASSFLAGGKGEQFF
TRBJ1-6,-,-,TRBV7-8,TGTGCCAGCAGCTTAGCCGGGAGGCAGGGAAAATCACCCCTCCACTTT,CASSLAGRQGKSPLHF
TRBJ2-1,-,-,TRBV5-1,TGCGCCAGCAGCTTGAGCTCCTACAATGAGCAGTTCTTC,CASSLSSYNEQFF
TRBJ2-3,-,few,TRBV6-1,TGTGCCAGCAGTCGCGGACAAGGGAATACAGATACGCAGTATTTT,CASSRGQGNTDTQYF
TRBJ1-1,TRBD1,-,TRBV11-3,TGTGCCAGCAGCGCCTACCAGGGGGCCACTGAAGCTTTCTTT,CASSAYQGATEAFF
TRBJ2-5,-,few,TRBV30,TGTGCCTGGAATAGCCCGGGGCACTCCAACCCGGAGACCCAGTACTTC,CAWNSPGHSNPETQYF
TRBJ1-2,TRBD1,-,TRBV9,TGTGCCAGCAGCATACAGGGGGCCGACTATGGCTACACCTTC,CASSIQGADYGYTF
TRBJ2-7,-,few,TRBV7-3,TGTGCCAGCAGCCCCTCCGGGGGCGTCGGCTACGAGCAGTACTTC,CASSPSGGVGYEQYF
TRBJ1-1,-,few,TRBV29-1,TGCAGCGGCGCCCGGGCCGAAGCTTTCTTT,CSGARAEAFF